The 7 T cell receptor beta chains below come from one sample, sequenced in a study of blood T cell repertoires in COVID-19. TCRdb keeps only in-frame clones here, not all; method: immunoSEQ multiplex PCR. The sample lists over 200,000 clones; 91% were seen once. The sample was peripheral blood. Receptors originate from a person under 35 with COVID-19, enrolled during active disease.

The J gene is TRBJ1-6, the V gene TRBV6-5, with TRBD1 matching over 9 bases. The J segment lost 5 bases and the V segment lost 0 bases, leaving 2 bases of the junction unmatched. Germline loops: CDR1 MNHEY, CDR2 SVGAGI. This CDR3 contains 16 residues. CDR3 region: CASSYSRDRDNSPLHF. The CDR3 DNA reads as TGTGCCAGCAGTTACTCGCGGGACAGGGATAATTCACCCCTCCACTTT.

The V and J genes are TRBV5-6 and TRBJ2-7; TRBD2 is a possible D gene (6 bases). The V gene lost 4 bases and the J gene lost 4 bases, with 18 bases spanning the gap. CDR3 length: 15 residues. Germline V gene lookup returns CDR1 SGHDT and CDR2 YYEEEE. CDR3 sequence reads: CASSPGIMGRYEQYF. The CDR3 DNA is TGTGCCAGCAGCCCGGGGATCATGGGGAGGTACGAGCAGTACTTC.

The rearrangement joins TRBV2 to TRBJ1-4; TRBD1 matches at 8 bases. The CDR3 sequence is 13 residues long. The germline V gene encodes CDR1 SNHLY and CDR2 FYNNEI. Germline trimming cut 8 bases from V and 8 bases from J; bases unmatched to any gene: 7. The CDR3 DNA is TGTGCCAGCGGGGGGACAGGAGGGGAAAAACTGTTTTTT. Residues: CASGGTGGEKLFF.

The chain has TRBV5-1 and TRBJ1-6; D unclear. Germline V gene lookup returns CDR1 SGHRS and CDR2 YFSETQ. The CDR3 is 15 amino acids. V gave up 2 bases and J gave up 8 bases, with 14 bases separating them. The CDR3 DNA reads TGCGCCAGCAGCTTAAAAGCGACTCTGGATTCACCCCTCCACTTT. Protein sequence: CASSLKATLDSPLHF.

On this clone: A junction end diverges from the germline sequence, so it may reflect a read error. The chain combines TRBV18 with TRBJ2-7; D gene unclear. The CDR3 totals 14 residues. Germline loops: CDR1 KGHSH, CDR2 LQKENI. In nucleotides, the CDR3 is TGTGCCAGCTCATCACCACTTCTCTCCTACGAGCAGTACTTC. Its protein is CASSSPLLSYEQYF.

J is TRBJ2-3 and V is TRBV7-9, with D maybe TRBD1 (6 bases). This CDR3 comprises 13 residues. V dropped 5 bases and J dropped 4 bases, with 10 bases sitting between them. CDR1 is SEHNR and CDR2 is FQNEAQ in the germline V gene (reference sequence). Written as DNA, the CDR3 is TGTGCCAGCAGCACACACAGGGCAGATACGCAGTATTTT. This translates into CASSTHRADTQYF.

This clone has a single count. The J gene is TRBJ2-3, the V gene TRBV7-8; TRBD2 aligns across 11 bases. Germline V CDR1 and CDR2: SGHVS, FQNEAQ. The CDR3 sequence is 15 residues long. Losses at the gene ends were 4 bases for V and 5 bases for J; bases not matched to a gene: 5. For the CDR3, the DNA is TGTGCCAGCAGCTCTACTAGCGGGAGAGGAGATACGCAGTATTTT. Amino acid sequence: CASSSTSGRGDTQYF. Full variable domain (remainder filled in from reference TRBV7-8 and TRBJ2-3): GAGVSQSPRYKVAKRGQDVALRCDPISGHVSLFWYQQALGQGPEFLTYFQNEAQLDKSGLPSDRFFAERPEGSVSTLKIQRTQQEDSAVYLCASSSTSGRGDTQYFGPGTRLTVL.